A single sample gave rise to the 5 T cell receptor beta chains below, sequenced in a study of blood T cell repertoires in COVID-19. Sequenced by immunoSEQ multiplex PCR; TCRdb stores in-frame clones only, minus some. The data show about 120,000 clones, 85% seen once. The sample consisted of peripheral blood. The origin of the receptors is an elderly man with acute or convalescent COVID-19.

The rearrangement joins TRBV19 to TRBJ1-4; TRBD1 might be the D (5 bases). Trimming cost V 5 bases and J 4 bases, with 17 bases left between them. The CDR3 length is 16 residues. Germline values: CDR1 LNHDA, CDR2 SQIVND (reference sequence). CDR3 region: CASSDRGTASNEKLFF. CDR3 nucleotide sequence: TGTGCCAGTAGTGACCGGGGGACGGCGAGTAATGAAAAACTGTTTTTT.

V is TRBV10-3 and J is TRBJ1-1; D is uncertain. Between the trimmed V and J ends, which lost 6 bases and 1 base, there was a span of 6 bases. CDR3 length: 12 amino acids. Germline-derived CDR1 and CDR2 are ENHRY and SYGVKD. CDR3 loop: CAISPSNTEAFF. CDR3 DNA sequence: TGTGCCATCAGCCCATCGAACACTGAAGCTTTCTTT.

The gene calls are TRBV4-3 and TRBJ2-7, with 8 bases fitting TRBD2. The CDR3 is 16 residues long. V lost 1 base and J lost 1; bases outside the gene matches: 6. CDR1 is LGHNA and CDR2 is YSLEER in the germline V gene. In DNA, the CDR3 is TGCGCCAGCAGCCAAGTCTCCAGCGGGAGATCCTACGAGCAGTACTTC. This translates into CASSQVSSGRSYEQYF.

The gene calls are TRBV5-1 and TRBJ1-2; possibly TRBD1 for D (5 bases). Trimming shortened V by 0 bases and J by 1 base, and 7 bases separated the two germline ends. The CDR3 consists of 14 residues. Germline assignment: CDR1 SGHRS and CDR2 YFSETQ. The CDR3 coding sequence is TGCGCCAGCAGCTTGGTCCAGGGTAACTATGGCTACACCTTC. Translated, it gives CASSLVQGNYGYTF.

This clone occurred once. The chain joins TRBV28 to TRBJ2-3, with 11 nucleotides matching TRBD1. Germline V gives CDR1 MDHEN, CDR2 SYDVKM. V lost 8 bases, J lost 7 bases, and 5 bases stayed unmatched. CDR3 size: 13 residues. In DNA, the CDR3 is TGTGCCAGCCGGACAGGGGGCGAATATACGCAGTATTTT. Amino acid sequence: CASRTGGEYTQYF.